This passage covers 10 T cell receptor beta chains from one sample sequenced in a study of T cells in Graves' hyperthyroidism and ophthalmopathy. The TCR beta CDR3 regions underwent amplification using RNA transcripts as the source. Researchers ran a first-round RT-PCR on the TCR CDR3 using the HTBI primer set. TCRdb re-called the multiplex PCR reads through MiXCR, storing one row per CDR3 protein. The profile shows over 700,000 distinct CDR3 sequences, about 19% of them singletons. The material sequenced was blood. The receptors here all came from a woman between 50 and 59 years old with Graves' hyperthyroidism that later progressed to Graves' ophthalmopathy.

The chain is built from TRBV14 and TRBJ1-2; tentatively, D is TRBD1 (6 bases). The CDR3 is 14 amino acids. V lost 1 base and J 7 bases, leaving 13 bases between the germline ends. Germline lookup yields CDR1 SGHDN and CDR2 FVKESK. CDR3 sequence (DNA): TGTGCCAGCAGCCAAGGGTCAGGGGCGCGTGGCTACACCTTC. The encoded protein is CASSQGSGARGYTF.

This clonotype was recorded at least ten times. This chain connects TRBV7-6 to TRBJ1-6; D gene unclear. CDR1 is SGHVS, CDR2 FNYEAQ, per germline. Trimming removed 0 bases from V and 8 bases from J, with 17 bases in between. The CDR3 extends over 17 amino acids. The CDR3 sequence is CASSLAPSGRRDSPLHF. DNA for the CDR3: TGTGCCAGCAGCTTAGCACCTTCGGGCAGGAGAGATTCACCCCTCCACTTT.

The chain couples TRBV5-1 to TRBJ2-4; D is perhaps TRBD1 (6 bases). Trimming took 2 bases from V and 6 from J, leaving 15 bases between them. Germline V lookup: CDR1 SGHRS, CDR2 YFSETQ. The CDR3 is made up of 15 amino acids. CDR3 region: CASSLTQGNLNIQYF. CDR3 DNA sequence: TGCGCCAGCAGCTTAACGCAGGGGAATTTAAACATTCAGTACTTC.

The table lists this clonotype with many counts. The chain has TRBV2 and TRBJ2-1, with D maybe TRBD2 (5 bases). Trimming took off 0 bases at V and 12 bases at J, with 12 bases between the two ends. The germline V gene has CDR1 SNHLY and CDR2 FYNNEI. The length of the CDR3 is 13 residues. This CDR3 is CASSEAGLGSQFF. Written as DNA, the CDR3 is TGTGCCAGCAGTGAAGCCGGACTCGGCTCGCAGTTCTTC.

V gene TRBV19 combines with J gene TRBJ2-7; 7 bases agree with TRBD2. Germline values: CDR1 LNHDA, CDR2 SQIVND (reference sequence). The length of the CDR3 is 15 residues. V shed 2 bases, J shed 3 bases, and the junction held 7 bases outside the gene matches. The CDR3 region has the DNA TGTGCCAGTAGTATACAAATTTCGGGAGGCTACGAGCAGTACTTC. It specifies CASSIQISGGYEQYF.

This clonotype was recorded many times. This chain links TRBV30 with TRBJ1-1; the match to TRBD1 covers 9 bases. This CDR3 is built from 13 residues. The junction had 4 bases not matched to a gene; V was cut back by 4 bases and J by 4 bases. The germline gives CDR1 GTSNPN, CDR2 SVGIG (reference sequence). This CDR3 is CAWTRQGVTEAFF. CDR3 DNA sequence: TGTGCCTGGACGAGACAGGGGGTCACTGAAGCTTTCTTT.

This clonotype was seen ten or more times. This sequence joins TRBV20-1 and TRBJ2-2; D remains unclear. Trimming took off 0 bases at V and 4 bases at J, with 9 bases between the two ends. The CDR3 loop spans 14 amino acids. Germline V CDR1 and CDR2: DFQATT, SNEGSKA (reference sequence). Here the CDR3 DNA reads TGCAGTGCTAGAGATCTGAGCAGCACCGGGGAGCTGTTTTTT. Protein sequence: CSARDLSSTGELFF.

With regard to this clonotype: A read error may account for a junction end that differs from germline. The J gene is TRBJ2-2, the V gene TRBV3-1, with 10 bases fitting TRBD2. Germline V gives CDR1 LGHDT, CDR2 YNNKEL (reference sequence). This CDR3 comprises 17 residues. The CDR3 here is CAISQVASGGLTGELFF. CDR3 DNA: TGTGCCATCAGCCAAGTGGCTAGCGGGGGTCTCACCGGGGAGCTGTTTTTT.

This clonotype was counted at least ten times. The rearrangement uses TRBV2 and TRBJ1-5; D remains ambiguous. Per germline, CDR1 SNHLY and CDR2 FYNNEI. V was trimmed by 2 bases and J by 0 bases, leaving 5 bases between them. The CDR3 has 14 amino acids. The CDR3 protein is CASSEWDSNQPQHF. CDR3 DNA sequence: TGTGCCAGCAGTGAATGGGATAGCAATCAGCCCCAGCATTTT. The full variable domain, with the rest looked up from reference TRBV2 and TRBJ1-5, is EPEVTQTPSHQVTQMGQEVILRCVPISNHLYFYWYRQILGQKVEFLVSFYNNEISEKSEIFDDQFSVERPDGSNFTLKIRSTKLEDSAMYFCASSEWDSNQPQHFGDGTRLSIL.

In DNA form, the CDR3 reads TGTGCCAGCAGCCGAGGGGACCGGGGGAGAGGAGAGACCCAGTACTTC. Its protein product is CASSRGDRGRGETQYF. The rearrangement links TRBV12-3 or TRBV12-4 to TRBJ2-5; D perhaps matches TRBD2 (6 bases). The V end was cut by 6 bases, the J end by 4 bases, with 21 bases between. The CDR3 consists of 16 residues.